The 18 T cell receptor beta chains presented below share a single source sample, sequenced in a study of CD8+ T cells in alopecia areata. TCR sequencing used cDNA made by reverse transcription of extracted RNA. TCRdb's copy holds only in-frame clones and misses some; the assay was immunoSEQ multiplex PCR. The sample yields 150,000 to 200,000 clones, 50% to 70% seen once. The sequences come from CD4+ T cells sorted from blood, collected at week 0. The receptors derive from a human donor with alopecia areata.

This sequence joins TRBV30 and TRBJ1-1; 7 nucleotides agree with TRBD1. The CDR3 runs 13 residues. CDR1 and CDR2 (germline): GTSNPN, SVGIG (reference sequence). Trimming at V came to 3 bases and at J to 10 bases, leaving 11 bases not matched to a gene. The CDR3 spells CAWSQGGNGLAFF. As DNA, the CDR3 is TGTGCCTGGAGCCAGGGGGGCAACGGTTTAGCTTTCTTT.

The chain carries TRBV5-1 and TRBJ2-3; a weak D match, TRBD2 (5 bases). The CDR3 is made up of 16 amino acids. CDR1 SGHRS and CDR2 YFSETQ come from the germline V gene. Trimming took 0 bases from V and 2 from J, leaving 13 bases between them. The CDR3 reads CASSLASGINTDTQYF. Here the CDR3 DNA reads TGCGCCAGCAGCTTGGCCTCGGGGATCAACACAGATACGCAGTATTTT.

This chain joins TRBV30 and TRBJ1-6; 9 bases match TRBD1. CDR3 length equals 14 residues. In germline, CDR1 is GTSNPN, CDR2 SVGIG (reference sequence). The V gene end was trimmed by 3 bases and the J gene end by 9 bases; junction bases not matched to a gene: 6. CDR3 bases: TGTGCCTGGAGGGAAACAGGGGGCGGTTCACCCCTCCACTTT. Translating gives CAWRETGGGSPLHF.

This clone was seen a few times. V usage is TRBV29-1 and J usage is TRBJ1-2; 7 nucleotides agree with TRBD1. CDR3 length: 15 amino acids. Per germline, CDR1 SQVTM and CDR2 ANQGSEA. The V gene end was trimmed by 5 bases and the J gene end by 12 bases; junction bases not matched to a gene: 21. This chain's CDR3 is CSVRTQTGVEGQDTF. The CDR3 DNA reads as TGCAGCGTTCGGACCCAAACAGGGGTCGAAGGGCAGGACACCTTC.

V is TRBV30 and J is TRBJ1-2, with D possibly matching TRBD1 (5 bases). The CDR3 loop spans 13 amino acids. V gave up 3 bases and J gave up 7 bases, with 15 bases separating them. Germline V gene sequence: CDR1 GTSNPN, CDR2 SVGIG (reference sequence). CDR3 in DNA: TGTGCCTGGAGCGCCGGAGGGGCGCTTGGCTACACCTTC. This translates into CAWSAGGALGYTF.

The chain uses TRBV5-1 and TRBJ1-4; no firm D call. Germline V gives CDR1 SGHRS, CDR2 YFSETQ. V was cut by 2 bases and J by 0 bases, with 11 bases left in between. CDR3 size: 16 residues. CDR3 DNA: TGCGCCAGCAGCTTCGCGACGAAGGCAACTAATGAAAAACTGTTTTTT. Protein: CASSFATKATNEKLFF. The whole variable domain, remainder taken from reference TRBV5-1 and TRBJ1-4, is KAGVTQTPRYLIKTRGQQVTLSCSPISGHRSVSWYQQTPGQGLQFLFEYFSETQRNKGNFPGRFSGRQFSNSRSEMNVSTLELGDSALYLCASSFATKATNEKLFFGSGTQLSVL.

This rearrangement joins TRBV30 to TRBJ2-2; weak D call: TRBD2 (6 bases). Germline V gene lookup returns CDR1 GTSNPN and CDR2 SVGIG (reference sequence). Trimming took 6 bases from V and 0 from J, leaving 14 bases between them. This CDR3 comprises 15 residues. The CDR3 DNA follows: TGTGCCTGCATTGCGGGGAGCGCGAACACCGGGGAGCTGTTTTTT. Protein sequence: CACIAGSANTGELFF.

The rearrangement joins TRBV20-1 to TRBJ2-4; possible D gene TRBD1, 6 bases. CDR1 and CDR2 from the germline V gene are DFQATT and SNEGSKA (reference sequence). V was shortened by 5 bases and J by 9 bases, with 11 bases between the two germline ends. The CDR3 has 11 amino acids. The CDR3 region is CSAGTTSIQYF. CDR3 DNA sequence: TGCAGTGCTGGGACAACGAGCATTCAGTACTTC.

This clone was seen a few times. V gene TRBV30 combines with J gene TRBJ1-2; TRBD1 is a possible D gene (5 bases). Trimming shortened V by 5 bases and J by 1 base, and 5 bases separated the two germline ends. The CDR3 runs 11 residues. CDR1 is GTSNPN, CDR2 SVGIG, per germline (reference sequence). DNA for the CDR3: TGTGCCTGGGACAGTAACTATGGCTACACCTTC. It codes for CAWDSNYGYTF.

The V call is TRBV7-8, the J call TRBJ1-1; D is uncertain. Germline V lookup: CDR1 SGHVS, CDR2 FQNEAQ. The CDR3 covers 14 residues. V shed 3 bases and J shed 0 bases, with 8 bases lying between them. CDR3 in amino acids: CASSFQAMNTEAFF. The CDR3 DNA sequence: TGTGCCAGCAGCTTCCAGGCAATGAACACTGAAGCTTTCTTT.

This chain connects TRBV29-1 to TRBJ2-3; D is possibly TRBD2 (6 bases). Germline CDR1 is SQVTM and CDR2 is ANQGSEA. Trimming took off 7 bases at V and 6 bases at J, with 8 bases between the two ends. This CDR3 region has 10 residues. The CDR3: CSGGDDTQYF. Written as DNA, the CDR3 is TGCAGCGGGGGGGACGATACGCAGTATTTT.

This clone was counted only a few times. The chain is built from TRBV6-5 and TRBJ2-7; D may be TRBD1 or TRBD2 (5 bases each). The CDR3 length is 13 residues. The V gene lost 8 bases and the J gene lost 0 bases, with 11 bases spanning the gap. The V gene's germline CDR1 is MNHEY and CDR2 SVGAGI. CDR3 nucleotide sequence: TGTGCCAGCGGGACGGCAGGCTCCTACGAGCAGTACTTC. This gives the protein CASGTAGSYEQYF.

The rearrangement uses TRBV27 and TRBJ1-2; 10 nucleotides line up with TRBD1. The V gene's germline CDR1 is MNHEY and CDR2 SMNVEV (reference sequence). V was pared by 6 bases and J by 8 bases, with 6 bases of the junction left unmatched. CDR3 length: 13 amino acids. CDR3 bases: TGTGCCAGCAGGGGACAGGGGATAGTAGGCTACACCTTC. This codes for CASRGQGIVGYTF.

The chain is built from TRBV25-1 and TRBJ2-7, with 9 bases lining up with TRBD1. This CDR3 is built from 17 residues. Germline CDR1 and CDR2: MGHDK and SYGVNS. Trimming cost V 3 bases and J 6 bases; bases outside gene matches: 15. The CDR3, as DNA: TGTGCCAGCAGTGACGGTCCGGGACAGGGTGTCCGAGGCGAGCAGTACTTC. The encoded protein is CASSDGPGQGVRGEQYF.

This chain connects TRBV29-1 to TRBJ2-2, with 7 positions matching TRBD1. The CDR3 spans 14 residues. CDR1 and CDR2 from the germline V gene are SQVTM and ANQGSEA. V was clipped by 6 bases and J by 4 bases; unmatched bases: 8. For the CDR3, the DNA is TGCAGCGTGATGACAGGGTCGGGCACCGGGGAGCTGTTTTTT. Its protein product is CSVMTGSGTGELFF.

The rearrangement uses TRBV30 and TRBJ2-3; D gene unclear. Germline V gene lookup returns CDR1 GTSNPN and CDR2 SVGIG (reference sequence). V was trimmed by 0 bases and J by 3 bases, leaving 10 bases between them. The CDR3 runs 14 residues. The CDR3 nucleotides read TGTGCCTGGAGTGTTATAGTGGGGACAGATACGCAGTATTTT. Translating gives CAWSVIVGTDTQYF.

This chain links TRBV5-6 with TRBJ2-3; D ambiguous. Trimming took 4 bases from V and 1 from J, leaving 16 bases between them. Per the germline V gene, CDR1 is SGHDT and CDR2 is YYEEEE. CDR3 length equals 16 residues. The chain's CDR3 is CASSIGPLGGTDTQYF. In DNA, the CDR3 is TGTGCCAGCAGCATCGGCCCCCTTGGGGGCACAGATACGCAGTATTTT.

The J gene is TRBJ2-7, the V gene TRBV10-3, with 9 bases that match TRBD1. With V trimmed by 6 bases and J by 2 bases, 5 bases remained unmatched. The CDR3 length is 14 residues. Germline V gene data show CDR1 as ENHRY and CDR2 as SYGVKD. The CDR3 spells CAISMGQGAYEQYF. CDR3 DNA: TGTGCCATCAGCATGGGACAGGGCGCCTACGAGCAGTACTTC.